The rows below give T cell receptor beta chains drawn from one sample of a study of T cell responses to AZD1222 COVID-19 vaccine. Data came from immunoSEQ multiplex PCR; TCRdb stores just in-frame clones and leaves some out. The table lists under 300,000 clones, 93% of them singletons. The material sequenced was peripheral blood, taken on day 0 of AZD1222 vaccination. The receptors stem from an adult in good health. CDR3s include the opening cysteine and the closing phenylalanine or tryptophan. The D gene is left open where the match is weak. Only some rows state a clone size, as once, few, many or a class for expanded clones.

d_call clone_size j_call v_call cdr3_aa cdr3_nt
- - TRBJ2-3 TRBV27 CASRAGGDTQYF TGTGCCAGCAGAGCTGGAGGGGATACGCAGTATTTT
- - TRBJ2-7 TRBV10-1 CASSLGRSYEQYF TGCGCCAGCAGTCTCGGACGGAGCTACGAGCAGTACTTC
TRBD1 - TRBJ1-5 TRBV7-8 CASRPDRGGSNQPQHF TGTGCCAGCAGACCAGACAGGGGTGGGAGCAATCAGCCCCAGCATTTT
TRBD1 - TRBJ2-7 TRBV19 CASSPDRVGYEQYF TGTGCCAGCTCCCCGGACAGGGTTGGCTACGAGCAGTACTTC
- - TRBJ2-2 TRBV11-3 CASSPDTGELFF TGTGCCAGCAGCCCGGACACCGGGGAGCTGTTTTTT
TRBD1 - TRBJ2-3 TRBV11-2 CASRGGTGHTDTQYF TGTGCCAGCAGGGGGGGGACAGGGCACACAGATACGCAGTATTTT
- few TRBJ1-1 TRBV19 CASTPDPGRYTEAFF TGTGCCAGTACCCCCGACCCTGGGAGGTACACTGAAGCTTTCTTT
- - TRBJ2-7 TRBV18 CASSPLSGSGPREQYF TGTGCCAGCTCACCACTGTCAGGGTCGGGACCTCGCGAGCAGTACTTC
- - TRBJ2-1 TRBV6-2/TRBV6-3 CASSTRVVPNEQFF TGTGCCAGCAGTACCAGGGTTGTCCCTAATGAGCAGTTCTTC
- once TRBJ2-1 TRBV4-3 CASSPQWSTEQFF TGCGCCAGCAGCCCACAGTGGTCCACGGAGCAGTTCTTC
- - TRBJ2-7 TRBV28 CASSWRARGAYYEQYF TGTGCCAGCAGTTGGCGGGCGCGGGGCGCCTACTACGAGCAGTACTTC
- - TRBJ1-1 TRBV2 CATSANGQEAFF TGTGCCACCAGCGCAAACGGACAAGAAGCTTTCTTT
- - TRBJ2-7 TRBV28 CASRLGGYEQYF TGTGCCAGCAGATTGGGGGGCTACGAGCAGTACTTC
- - TRBJ1-1 TRBV5-6 CASSLVTTEAFF TGTGCCAGCAGCTTAGTTACCACTGAAGCTTTCTTT
TRBD1 - TRBJ2-2 TRBV28 CASSSGQGRSLTGELFF TGTGCCAGCAGTTCCGGACAGGGTCGAAGCCTCACCGGGGAGCTGTTTTTT
- - TRBJ2-3 TRBV10-1 CASRTGSGYTDTQYF TGCGCCAGCAGGACAGGAAGCGGATACACAGATACGCAGTATTTT
TRBD2 - TRBJ2-1 TRBV28 CASSPLGLAGPEQFF TGTGCCAGCAGTCCCCTGGGCCTAGCGGGACCTGAGCAGTTCTTC
TRBD1 - TRBJ2-7 TRBV28 CASSPGTGGGKTYEQYF TGTGCCAGCAGTCCTGGGACAGGGGGCGGGAAAACCTACGAGCAGTACTTC
- - TRBJ2-1 TRBV6-5 CASSYPPYNEQFF TGTGCCAGCAGTTACCCCCCTTACAATGAGCAGTTCTTC
- - TRBJ2-2 TRBV11-1 CASSYTITGELFF TGTGCCAGCAGCTACACGATCACCGGGGAGCTGTTTTTT
- - TRBJ1-2 TRBV28 CASIPSGVRGYTF TGTGCCAGCATCCCAAGCGGGGTTAGAGGCTACACCTTC
- - TRBJ1-6 TRBV3-1/TRBV3-2 CASSQGQLNSPLHF TGTGCCAGCAGCCAAGGCCAGCTAAATTCACCCCTCCACTTT
TRBD1 - TRBJ2-7 TRBV19 CASSPGQGRSYEQYF TGTGCCAGTAGTCCCGGACAGGGGAGGTCCTACGAGCAGTACTTC
TRBD1 - TRBJ2-7 TRBV10-1 CEQDRVNYEQYF TGCGAGCAGGACAGGGTTAACTACGAGCAGTACTTC
TRBD1 - TRBJ1-2 TRBV6-5 CASSLRDRGHGYTF TGTGCCAGCTCTCTACGGGACAGGGGACATGGCTACACCTTC
- - TRBJ1-6 TRBV6-5 CASSLQGPTLHF TGTGCCAGCAGTCTCCAGGGGCCCACCCTCCACTTT
- - TRBJ1-6 TRBV5-6 CASSLIGASGSPLHF TGTGCCAGCAGCTTGATTGGGGCCTCGGGGTCACCCCTCCACTTT
- - TRBJ1-1 TRBV5-1 CASSPQGGDTEAFF TGCGCCAGCAGCCCACAGGGAGGAGACACTGAAGCTTTCTTT
- - TRBJ2-4 TRBV6-5 CASSYGGGSHIQYF TGTGCCAGCAGTTACGGGGGAGGAAGTCACATTCAGTACTTC